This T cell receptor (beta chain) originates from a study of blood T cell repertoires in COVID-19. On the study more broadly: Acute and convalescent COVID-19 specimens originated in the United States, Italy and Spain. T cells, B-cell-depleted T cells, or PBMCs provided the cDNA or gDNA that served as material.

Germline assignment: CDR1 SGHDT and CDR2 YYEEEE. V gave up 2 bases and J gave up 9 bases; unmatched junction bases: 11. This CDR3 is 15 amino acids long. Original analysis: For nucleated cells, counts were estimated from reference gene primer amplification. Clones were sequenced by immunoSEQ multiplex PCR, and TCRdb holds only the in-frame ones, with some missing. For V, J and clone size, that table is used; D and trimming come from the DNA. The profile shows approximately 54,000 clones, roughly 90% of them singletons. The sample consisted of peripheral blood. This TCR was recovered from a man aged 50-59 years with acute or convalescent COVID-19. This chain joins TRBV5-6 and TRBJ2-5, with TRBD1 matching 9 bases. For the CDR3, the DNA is TGTGCCAGCAGCTTACCGGGACAGGGAGGGGAAGCCCAGTACTTC. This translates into CASSLPGQGGEAQYF.